Sequencing of this T cell receptor (beta chain) was carried out in a study of cytomegalovirus exposure and HLA in healthy donors. General observations from the study: Rarity held for most TCR sequences, but there were some public TCRs that occurred in many donors. Subsequent analysis showed first-cohort TCR clusters tending to co-occur in some 120 validation repertoires.

Among the roughly 120 subjects of the validation cohort, separate from the roughly 670-subject first cohort, were the donors. Sequencing used immunoSEQ multiplex PCR; TCRdb keeps in-frame clones, though not all of them. Here the sample spans 150,000 to 200,000 clones, 70% to 90% being singletons. The CDR3 runs to 18 residues. Trimming removed 5 bases from V and 9 bases from J; junction bases left unmatched: 19. CDR1 and CDR2 (germline): SGHRS, YFSETQ. With regard to this clone: Its antigen is unknown.

The chain has TRBV5-1 and TRBJ2-1; TRBD2 matches at 11 bases. Sequencing used PBMCs. The TCR originated in a young woman in good health and CMV-seronegative. The CDR3 DNA sequence: TGCGCCAGCAGGAAGAACCCCACCGGGACTAGCGGAACAACTGAGCAGTTCTTC. Encoded protein: CASRKNPTGTSGTTEQFF.